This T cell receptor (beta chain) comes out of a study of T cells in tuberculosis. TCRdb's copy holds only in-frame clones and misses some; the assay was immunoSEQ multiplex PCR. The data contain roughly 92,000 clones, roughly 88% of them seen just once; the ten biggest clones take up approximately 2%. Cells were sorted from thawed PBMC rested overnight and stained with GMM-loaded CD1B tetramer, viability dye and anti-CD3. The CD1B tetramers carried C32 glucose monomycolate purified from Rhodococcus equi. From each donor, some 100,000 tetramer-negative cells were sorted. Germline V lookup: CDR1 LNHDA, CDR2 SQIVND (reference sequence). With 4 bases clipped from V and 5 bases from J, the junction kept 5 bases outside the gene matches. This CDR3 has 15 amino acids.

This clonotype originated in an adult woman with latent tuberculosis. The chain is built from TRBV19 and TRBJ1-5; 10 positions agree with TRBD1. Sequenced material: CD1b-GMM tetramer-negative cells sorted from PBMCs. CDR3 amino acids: CASSRSTGGHQPQHF. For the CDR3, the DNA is TGTGCCAGTAGTAGATCGACAGGGGGCCATCAGCCCCAGCATTTT.